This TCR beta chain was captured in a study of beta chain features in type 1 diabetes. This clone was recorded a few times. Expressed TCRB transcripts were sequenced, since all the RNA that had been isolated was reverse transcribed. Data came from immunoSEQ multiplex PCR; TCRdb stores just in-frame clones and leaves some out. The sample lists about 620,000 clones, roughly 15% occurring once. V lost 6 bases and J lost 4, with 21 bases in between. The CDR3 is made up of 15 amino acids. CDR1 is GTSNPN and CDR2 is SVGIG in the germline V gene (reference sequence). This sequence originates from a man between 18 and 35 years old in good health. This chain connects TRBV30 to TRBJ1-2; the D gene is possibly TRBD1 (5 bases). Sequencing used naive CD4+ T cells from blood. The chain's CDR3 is CACLSKLRGGYGYTF. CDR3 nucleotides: TGTGCCTGCCTTTCCAAGTTACGGGGCGGCTATGGCTACACCTTC. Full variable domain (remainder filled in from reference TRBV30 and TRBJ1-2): SQTIHQWPATLVQPVGSPLSLECTVEGTSNPNLYWYRQAAGRGLQLLFYSVGIGQISSEVPQNLSASRPQDRQFILSSKKLLLSDSGFYLCACLSKLRGGYGYTFGSGTRLTVV.